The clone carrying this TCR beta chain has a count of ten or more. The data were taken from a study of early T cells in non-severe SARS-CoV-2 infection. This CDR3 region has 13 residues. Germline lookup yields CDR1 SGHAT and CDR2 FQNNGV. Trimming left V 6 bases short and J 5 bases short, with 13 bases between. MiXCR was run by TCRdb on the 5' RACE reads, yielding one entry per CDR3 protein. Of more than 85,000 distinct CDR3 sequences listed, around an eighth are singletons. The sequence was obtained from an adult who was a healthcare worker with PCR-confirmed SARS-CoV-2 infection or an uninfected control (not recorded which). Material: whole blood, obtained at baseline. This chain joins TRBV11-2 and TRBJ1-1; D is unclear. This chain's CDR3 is CASSLSRDTEAFF. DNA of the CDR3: TGTGCCAGCAGTTTAAGTAGGGATACTGAAGCTTTCTTT. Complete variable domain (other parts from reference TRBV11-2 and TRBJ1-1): EAGVAQSPRYKIIEKRQSVAFWCNPISGHATLYWYQQILGQGPKLLIQFQNNGVVDDSQLPKDRFSAERLKGVDSTLKIQPAKLEDSAVYLCASSLSRDTEAFFGQGTRLTVV.